This T cell receptor beta chain was sequenced during a study of cytomegalovirus exposure and HLA in healthy donors. Points from the study as a whole: Cytomegalovirus status was reportedly diagnosed by the classifier with high sensitivity and specificity. CMV serostatus was the sole immune exposure data available.

Healthy donors of bone marrow made up the group. A multiplex PCR was run with 60 Vbeta primers and 13 Jbeta primers. Here immunoSEQ multiplex PCR was the method, and the copy in TCRdb shows in-frame clones only, minus some. The sample yields about 140,000 clones, roughly three quarters seen once. J was trimmed by 7 bases and V by 9 bases; bases with no gene match: 15. Per the germline V gene, CDR1 is SGDLS and CDR2 is YYNGEE. The CDR3 is 15 amino acids. In this sample, this clone turned up a few times. The antigen is unknown. The material sequenced was PBMCs. The J gene is TRBJ2-1, the V gene TRBV9; 8 bases are shared with TRBD2. The receptor was derived from a man younger than 45 in good health and CMV-seronegative. CDR3 region: CATNERGTAENEQFF. DNA of the CDR3: TGTGCCACCAACGAGCGGGGGACTGCAGAAAATGAGCAGTTCTTC.